The sequence of this T cell receptor (beta chain) was determined in a study of shared T cell receptors in the human thymus. CDR1 is LNHNV, CDR2 YYDKDF, per germline (reference sequence). J was trimmed by 0 bases and V by 9 bases; bases with no gene match: 16. This CDR3 has 18 amino acids. Assay used: immunoSEQ multiplex PCR; TCRdb lists only in-frame clones, some missing. This table holds roughly 560,000 clones, approximately 80% found once. The sample was also reused in another study, on human thymus T cells. From that second work: Immunologically healthy infants in Finland undergoing congenital heart defect surgery were the donors. Resected material from corrective heart surgery provided the thymus tissue analysed.

This sequence joins TRBV15 and TRBJ1-4; 7 bases map to TRBD1. The TCR originated in a boy in the first two years of life with a congenital heart defect. Sequencing was carried out using thymocytes. The CDR3 here is CATKLPGQAPATNEKLFF. CDR3 DNA sequence: TGTGCCACGAAGCTTCCCGGACAGGCGCCTGCAACTAATGAAAAACTGTTTTTT.